These 15 T cell receptor beta chains came from one sample sequenced in a study of shared clonotypes between healthy human individuals. The assay was immunoSEQ multiplex PCR, and TCRdb's table has in-frame clones only and misses some. Here the sample spans 2 million to 2.5 million clones, approximately 90% being singletons. The sequencing sample was made of naive CD4+ T cells from PBMCs. This sample's subset: CD45RA+ positively selected. These receptors originate from a man aged 18-30 years in good health. Some clones in this sample may be carry-over from other donors' samples.

The CDR3 is CASSSQPGQGAISSTDTQYF. The CDR3 coding sequence is TGCGCCAGCAGCTCCCAACCGGGACAGGGGGCGATAAGTAGCACAGATACGCAGTATTTT. The rearrangement uses TRBV5-1 and TRBJ2-3; 12 bases agree with TRBD1. The CDR3 has 20 amino acids. Germline CDR1 is SGHRS and CDR2 is YFSETQ. V shed 3 bases and J 0 bases; nucleotides not matched to a gene: 14.

The rearrangement uses TRBV5-1 and TRBJ1-2; no clear D. CDR3 length: 14 residues. CDR1 and CDR2 (germline): SGHRS, YFSETQ. V lost 5 bases and J 4 bases, leaving 15 bases between the germline ends. This CDR3 reads CASRDTVGLYGYTF. In DNA form, the CDR3 reads TGCGCCAGCAGAGACACAGTCGGACTCTATGGCTACACCTTC.

This chain connects TRBV5-1 to TRBJ2-1; the D is unclear. Trimming removed 0 bases at V and 0 bases at J, with 10 bases between. CDR1 SGHRS and CDR2 YFSETQ come from the germline V gene. The CDR3 runs 16 residues. This CDR3 is CASSLAIQSSYNEQFF. In nucleotides, the CDR3 is TGCGCCAGCAGCTTGGCCATACAAAGCTCCTACAATGAGCAGTTCTTC.

V and J are TRBV7-2 and TRBJ2-3; a weak D match, TRBD2 (6 bases). This CDR3 is built from 15 residues. V lost 3 bases and J lost 6, with 16 bases in between. Germline V gene lookup returns CDR1 SGHTA and CDR2 FQGNSA. DNA of the CDR3: TGTGCCAGCAGCTTTCTGGGACTGGCACTCGATACGCAGTATTTT. Translating it yields CASSFLGLALDTQYF.

The chain employs TRBV6-6 and TRBJ2-1; D may be TRBD1 (5 bases). Deletions cut 2 bases from V and 2 bases from J, with 10 bases between. CDR1 and CDR2 (germline): MNHNY, SVGAGI (reference sequence). The CDR3 length is 15 residues. CDR3 region: CASSYARATYNEQFF. DNA for the CDR3: TGTGCCAGCAGTTACGCCAGGGCCACCTACAATGAGCAGTTCTTC.

J is TRBJ1-4 and V is TRBV30; possible D gene TRBD1, 5 bases. Germline V gene sequence: CDR1 GTSNPN, CDR2 SVGIG (reference sequence). Trimming pared 0 bases from V and 3 bases from J, leaving 11 bases between. CDR3 length equals 15 residues. The CDR3 loop reads CAWSVRAGSNEKLFF. CDR3 bases: TGTGCCTGGAGTGTAAGGGCAGGGTCTAATGAAAAACTGTTTTTT.

The chain uses TRBV6-1 and TRBJ1-5; 8 positions match TRBD1. This CDR3 spans 14 amino acids. After removal of 4 bases from V and 6 bases from J, the junction contained 5 bases not matched to a gene. From germline, CDR1 is MNHNS and CDR2 SASEGT. The CDR3: CASSVEQGGQPQHF. CDR3 nucleotide sequence: TGTGCCAGCAGTGTTGAACAGGGGGGTCAGCCCCAGCATTTT.

The V gene is TRBV28, the J gene TRBJ1-2, with unresolved D. This CDR3 comprises 13 residues. Per the germline V gene, CDR1 is MDHEN and CDR2 is SYDVKM. The germline V and J ends were trimmed by 8 bases and 0 bases, with 10 bases remaining between them. The CDR3 region has the DNA TGTGCCAGCTCTACAGACTCTAACTATGGCTACACCTTC. Protein: CASSTDSNYGYTF.

The chain employs TRBV28 and TRBJ2-7, with D uncertain. CDR3 length: 14 residues. V lost 6 bases, J lost 0 bases, and 12 bases lay in between. Germline CDR1 MDHEN, CDR2 SYDVKM. The CDR3 nucleotides are TGTGCCAGCAGCACACCGGTCCCCTCCTACGAGCAGTACTTC. This gives the protein CASSTPVPSYEQYF.

The rearrangement uses TRBV6-6 and TRBJ2-2; tentative D call: TRBD2 (6 bases). V lost 3 bases, J lost 6 bases, and 11 bases lay in between. CDR1 and CDR2 from the germline V gene are MNHNY and SVGAGI (reference sequence). The length of the CDR3 is 14 residues. The CDR3 region has the DNA TGTGCCAGCAGTTATTTCAGGGAGGCCGGGGAGCTGTTTTTT. This encodes CASSYFREAGELFF.

The rearrangement links TRBV30 to TRBJ2-1; 8 positions agree with TRBD2. V was clipped by 0 bases and J by 5 bases; unmatched bases: 3. This CDR3 has 14 residues. Germline V lookup: CDR1 GTSNPN, CDR2 SVGIG (reference sequence). CDR3 amino acids: CAWSVTGGNNEQFF. In DNA form, the CDR3 reads TGTGCCTGGAGTGTAACGGGAGGGAACAATGAGCAGTTCTTC. The whole variable domain, filled in from reference TRBV30 and TRBJ2-1, reads SQTIHQWPATLVQPVGSPLSLECTVEGTSNPNLYWYRQAAGRGLQLLFYSVGIGQISSEVPQNLSASRPQDRQFILSSKKLLLSDSGFYLCAWSVTGGNNEQFFGPGTRLTVL.

The rearrangement links TRBV19 to TRBJ1-4, with 7 bases aligning to TRBD1. The CDR3 contains 15 residues. The V gene end was trimmed by 7 bases and the J gene end by 6 bases; junction bases not matched to a gene: 11. From germline, CDR1 is LNHDA and CDR2 SQIVND (reference sequence). The CDR3 coding sequence is TGTGCCAGTACCCCCCCGAGGGGGCGCGATGAAAAACTGTTTTTT. Translated, it gives CASTPPRGRDEKLFF.

This clone turned up a few times. The V call is TRBV2, the J call TRBJ1-1; TRBD1 agrees at 7 bases. The CDR3 has 13 amino acids. Germline CDR1 SNHLY, CDR2 FYNNEI. Losses at the gene ends were 6 bases for V and 2 bases for J; bases not matched to a gene: 3. The CDR3 sequence: CASRGQYNTEAFF. The CDR3 bases are TGTGCCAGCAGGGGACAGTACAACACTGAAGCTTTCTTT.

The gene calls are TRBV5-1 and TRBJ2-7, with TRBD2 identical over 13 bases. The length of the CDR3 is 13 residues. Trimming took 4 bases from V and 6 from J; bases not matched to a gene: 1. Germline CDR1 and CDR2: SGHRS and YFSETQ. CDR3 region: CASSGLAGVEQYF. Written as DNA, the CDR3 is TGCGCCAGCAGCGGACTAGCGGGAGTCGAGCAGTACTTC.

The chain employs TRBV5-4 and TRBJ2-7; maybe TRBD2 (6 bases). This CDR3 contains 14 residues. Germline assignment: CDR1 SGHNT and CDR2 YYREEE (reference sequence). The ends were cut back, 3 bases at V and 9 bases at J, with 19 bases in the middle. CDR3 coding DNA: TGTGCCAGCAGCTCCCTCCGGCAGGCCGGGGGGCAGTACTTC. This codes for CASSSLRQAGGQYF.